One and the same sample provided the 9 T cell receptor beta chains below, sequenced in a study of T-cell memory formation after mild COVID-19 (dated by TCRdb to about 2021). The library was prepared using 5' RACE. These reads were obtained on an Illumina NovaSeq 6000. TCRdb trimmed public reads at Q25 via fastp, called clones via MiXCR and kept in-frame beta chains. Every distinct CDR3 protein forms one entry, paired with its most common genes and DNA. Here the sample has fewer than 500,000 distinct CDR3 sequences; roughly 25% occur a single time. The ten largest clonotypes hold under 15% of the sample. Material for sequencing was PBMCs or a T cell subset sorted from them (not recorded which). These receptors originate from an adult woman who had mild COVID-19 (a few samples of this study predate the infection). The sample titles of this study are shuffled in the database, so cell type and time point are left out; the donor was told from shared clones.

Many counts were recorded for this clonotype. This chain joins TRBV29-1 and TRBJ2-1; D is perhaps TRBD1 (6 bases). The germline V gene has CDR1 SQVTM and CDR2 ANQGSEA. With 4 bases removed from V and 8 bases from J, the gap between germline ends came to 12 bases. CDR3 length: 12 residues. CDR3 region: CSVAQGWDEQFF. CDR3 nucleotides: TGCAGCGTTGCTCAGGGGTGGGATGAGCAGTTCTTC.

The rearrangement joins TRBV24-1 to TRBJ2-1, with 8 bases identical to TRBD2. Germline CDR1 KGHDR, CDR2 SFDVKD. CDR3 length: 18 amino acids. The ends lost 3 bases at V and 1 base at J; junction bases unmatched: 10. CDR3 protein: CATSDPRLGGASYNEQFF. The CDR3 coding sequence is TGTGCCACCAGTGATCCGCGGCTCGGGGGGGCATCCTACAATGAGCAGTTCTTC.

This clonotype was detected a few times. The chain joins TRBV4-3 to TRBJ2-1; 7 positions agree with TRBD2. The ends lost 4 bases at V and 9 bases at J; junction bases unmatched: 12. Germline CDR1 and CDR2: LGHNA and YSLEER. The CDR3 is 15 amino acids. The DNA for the CDR3 is TGCGCCAGCAGCCGACGACTAGCATACCGGATTGAGCAGTTCTTC. It yields the protein CASSRRLAYRIEQFF.

This chain uses TRBV20-1 with TRBJ1-5, with TRBD1 matching 9 bases. Per germline, CDR1 DFQATT and CDR2 SNEGSKA (reference sequence). J was trimmed by 4 bases and V by 4 bases; bases with no gene match: 8. The CDR3 has 15 amino acids. DNA of the CDR3: TGCAGTGCTAAGGACAGGGGAATAGGAAATCAGCCCCAGCATTTT. Its translation: CSAKDRGIGNQPQHF.

This clonotype was seen a handful of times. The CDR3 spells CASRKRGGQETQYF. The CDR3 region has the DNA TGTGCCAGTCGTAAGCGGGGGGGCCAGGAGACCCAGTACTTC. This chain uses TRBV12-3 or TRBV12-4 with TRBJ2-5; 10 bases align to TRBD2. CDR3 size: 14 residues. Unmatched junction bases numbered 9, after V lost 9 bases and J lost 5 bases.

V gene TRBV7-9 combines with J gene TRBJ1-6; unclear D gene. CDR1 is SEHNR, CDR2 FQNEAQ, per germline (reference sequence). This CDR3 has 12 amino acids. V was shortened by 7 bases and J by 8 bases, with 9 bases between the two germline ends. The CDR3 loop is CASTPGDSPLHF. CDR3 in DNA: TGTGCCAGCACGCCCGGGGATTCACCCCTCCACTTT.

The chain combines TRBV5-6 with TRBJ2-1; D assignment may be TRBD1 or TRBD2 (5 bases each). V lost 2 bases, J lost 6 bases, and 15 bases lay in between. In germline, CDR1 is SGHDT, CDR2 YYEEEE. The CDR3 contains 15 residues. The CDR3 nucleotides read TGTGCCAGCAGCTTTGGGACGGTTTTGGGCAATGAGCAGTTCTTC. This sequence encodes CASSFGTVLGNEQFF. Together with reference TRBV5-6 and TRBJ2-1, the CDR3 gives the full variable domain: DAGVTQSPTHLIKTRGQQVTLRCSPKSGHDTVSWYQQALGQGPQFIFQYYEEEERQRGNFPDRFSGHQFPNYSSELNVNALLLGDSALYLCASSFGTVLGNEQFFGPGTRLTVL.

In the case of this clonotype: One end of the junction does not line up with germline, which may come from a read error. The chain recombines TRBV7-7 with TRBJ2-1; 7 bases agree with TRBD1. The tail of the sequence fits TRBJ2-5 better, so the J call may be wrong. This CDR3 has 14 amino acids. Germline CDR1 SSHAT, CDR2 FNYEAQ (reference sequence). CDR3 coding DNA: TGTGCTAGCAGCGTCAGGGGGTACCAAGAGACCCAGTACTTC. Its translation: CASSVRGYQETQYF.

This clonotype was seen only a few times. This rearrangement joins TRBV18 to TRBJ2-5, with 7 bases aligning to TRBD2. Per germline, CDR1 KGHSH and CDR2 LQKENI. This CDR3 contains 15 residues. The ends lost 2 bases at V and 2 bases at J; junction bases unmatched: 5. The CDR3 region has the DNA TGTGCCAGCTCACCAAAACTAGCGATACAAGAGACCCAGTACTTC. This encodes CASSPKLAIQETQYF.